The source of this T cell receptor (beta chain) is a study of T-cell reconstitution after alpha-beta-depleted transplantation in children (dated by TCRdb to 2016 to 2017). About the investigation overall: Using TCR repertoire profiling, the study quantitatively followed how T-cell immune reconstitution unfolded in children after TCRalphabeta/CD19-depleted allogeneic hematopoietic cell transplantation.

This clonotype turned up a few times. Its antigen is not yet known. Within one base of it there is no much larger clone, and no base qualities were kept. V is cut by 0 bases and J by 7 bases, and the space between the germline ends is 10 bases. From a lookup of the germline V gene (reference sequence), CDR1 and CDR2 are GTSNPN and SVGIG. The CDR3 runs 14 amino acids, cysteine and phenylalanine included. CDR3 DNA only is kept here, 42 bases in frame from base 1. Libraries were prepared through PCR. Sequencing instrument: Illumina HiSeq 2500. TCR libraries were prepared with molecular barcoding, using unique molecular identifiers to normalize TCRbeta repertoire quantification. The raw public data were reprocessed by TCRdb itself: fastp quality trimming at Q25, MiXCR clonotype calling, in-frame beta chains only. CDR3 protein duplicates are merged, each entry listing the most common genes and DNA. This sample has hundreds of thousands of distinct CDR3 sequences in its table, and 32% of those were observed once. The ten largest make up about 2.3% of the sample.

The sample was PBMCs from the stem cell graft donor, taken from the stem cell graft. This clonotype was obtained from a human donor who donated a stem cell graft to a child with aplastic anemia. The sequence is built from TRBV30 and TRBJ1-6, with a weak D call of TRBD1 (5 bases match). The DNA sequence reads TGTGCCTGGAGTGTAGGGACGGCCAATTCACCCCTCCACTTT. Its translation is CAWSVGTANSPLHF.